The 9 T cell receptor beta chains given below trace back to one sample, sequenced in a study of blood T cell repertoires in COVID-19 (dated by TCRdb to about 2020). The library was obtained by the immunoSEQ multiplex PCR assay. TCRdb re-hosts the immuneACCESS table, in-frame sequences only. Its copies lack some clones; in the studies checked, an unresolved V gene accounts for under half of them, and the cause for the rest is not known. The sample data list approximately 240,000 clones, and around 88% of these were observed just once. Around 2.9% of the sample comes from the top ten. Sequencing input: peripheral blood. These receptors originate from a woman aged 30 to 39 who had recovered from COVID-19.

The V call is TRBV6-4, the J call TRBJ2-1, with D maybe TRBD2 (6 bases). CDR3 size: 14 residues. The ends were cut back, 0 bases at V and 9 bases at J, with 12 bases in the middle. Germline assignment: CDR1 MRHNA and CDR2 SNTAGT. DNA of the CDR3: TGTGCCAGCAGTGACTCCGGGGGTGTGCGTGAGCAGTTCTTC. Translated: CASSDSGGVREQFF.

This chain uses TRBV3-1 (or the pseudogene TRBV3-2) with TRBJ2-7; 11 bases agree with TRBD2. Germline V gene lookup returns CDR1 LGHDT and CDR2 YNNKEL (reference sequence). The length of the CDR3 is 15 residues. Trimming took 3 bases from V and 5 from J; bases not matched to a gene: 6. This CDR3 reads CASSHLAGGLDEQYF. CDR3 coding DNA: TGTGCCAGCAGCCACTTAGCGGGGGGGCTTGACGAGCAGTACTTC.

This chain joins TRBV9 and TRBJ2-7; 10 nucleotides agree with TRBD1. Germline trimming cut 0 bases from V and 6 bases from J; bases unmatched to any gene: 3. The germline V gene encodes CDR1 SGDLS and CDR2 YYNGEE. This CDR3 region has 14 residues. CDR3 amino acids: CASSVVGTGVEQYF. In DNA form, the CDR3 reads TGTGCCAGCAGCGTAGTAGGGACAGGGGTCGAGCAGTACTTC.

The V call is TRBV18, the J call TRBJ2-6, with a possible D match to TRBD1 (6 bases). The CDR3 covers 19 residues. Trimming pared 2 bases from V and 0 bases from J, leaving 17 bases between. CDR1 is KGHSH and CDR2 is LQKENI in the germline V gene. The CDR3 reads CASSPELTGSLSGANVLTF. The CDR3 DNA follows: TGTGCCAGCTCACCAGAATTAACAGGGAGCCTCTCTGGGGCCAACGTCCTGACTTTC.

The V and J genes are TRBV3-1 (or the pseudogene TRBV3-2) and TRBJ2-1, with D perhaps TRBD2 (5 bases). The V gene's germline CDR1 is LGHDT and CDR2 YNNKEL (reference sequence). V lost 6 bases to trimming and J lost 6 bases, with 12 bases between them. The CDR3 covers 13 residues. CDR3 DNA: TGTGCCAGCAGGCATGAGGACTCCAATGAGCAGTTCTTC. Translated: CASRHEDSNEQFF.

The chain employs TRBV29-1 and TRBJ2-7; D is undetermined. Deletions cut 7 bases from V and 0 bases from J, with 10 bases between. Germline CDR1 SQVTM, CDR2 ANQGSEA. The CDR3 consists of 12 residues. The CDR3 DNA follows: TGCAGCGCGATATTCCTCTCCTACGAGCAGTACTTC. This encodes CSAIFLSYEQYF.

V gene TRBV7-9 combines with J gene TRBJ2-1; D gene uncertain. CDR3 size: 13 residues. V lost 5 bases to trimming and J lost 5 bases, with 10 bases between them. The germline V gene has CDR1 SEHNR and CDR2 FQNEAQ (reference sequence). The DNA for the CDR3 is TGTGCCAGCAGCAACTACCGGGACAATGAGCAGTTCTTC. It encodes CASSNYRDNEQFF. Full variable domain (missing parts from reference TRBV7-9 and TRBJ2-1): DTGVSQNPRHKITKRGQNVTFRCDPISEHNRLYWYRQTLGQGPEFLTYFQNEAQLEKSRLLSDRFSAERPKGSFSTLEIQRTEQGDSAMYLCASSNYRDNEQFFGPGTRLTVL.

The CDR3 DNA follows: TGTGCCAGCAGTGACCAGAGGGGGCATTACGAGCAGTACTTC. This sequence encodes CASSDQRGHYEQYF. V and J are TRBV25-1 and TRBJ2-7; TRBD1 matches at 7 bases. Looked up from germline, CDR1 is MGHDK and CDR2 is SYGVNS. The CDR3 consists of 14 residues. The junction had 6 bases not matched to a gene; V was cut back by 3 bases and J by 4 bases.

This chain joins TRBV5-1 and TRBJ1-1, with TRBD1 identical over 9 bases. This CDR3 contains 16 residues. Germline CDR1 and CDR2: SGHRS and YFSETQ. J lost 1 base, V lost 4 bases, and 8 bases had no gene match. The CDR3 spells CASSRTQGAPNTEAFF. The CDR3 coding sequence is TGCGCCAGCAGCCGGACACAGGGGGCTCCGAACACTGAAGCTTTCTTT.